This T cell receptor (beta chain) is from a study of T cells in Graves' hyperthyroidism and ophthalmopathy. Study findings and constraints: Ophthalmopathy was separated from stable hyperthyroidism by a 13 V-J model.

RNA transcripts yielded amplified TCR beta CDR3 regions. With the HTBI primer set, the TCR CDR3 went through a first round of RT-PCR. TCRdb analysed the multiplex PCR reads with MiXCR anew, one entry per CDR3 protein. The sample records about 640,000 distinct CDR3 sequences, around 20% being singletons. This clonotype was seen ten or more times. Its cognate antigen is unknown. With 4 bases clipped from V and 5 bases from J, the junction kept 14 bases outside the gene matches. Germline CDR1 and CDR2: SGHTS and YDEGEE. The CDR3 sequence is 16 residues long. The sample was blood. This clonotype originated in a man aged 30 to 45 with Graves' ophthalmopathy. V usage is TRBV5-8 and J usage is TRBJ2-5, with 7 bases lining up with TRBD2. CDR3 bases: TGTGCCAGCAGCCGTCAGTCCGGGAGGTTCGGGGAGACCCAGTACTTC. It encodes CASSRQSGRFGETQYF.